Listed here are 27 T cell receptor beta chains from one sample, sequenced in a study of cytotoxic CD8 clonotypes in ibrutinib-treated CLL. Measured with immunoSEQ multiplex PCR; TCRdb has only the in-frame clones, and not every one. The sample carries around 92,000 clones, approximately 80% recorded once. The input for sequencing was PBMCs, taken after 24 months of ibrutinib treatment. The receptor set was obtained from a human donor with chronic lymphocytic leukemia.

The chain employs TRBV5-1 and TRBJ2-1; D call uncertain. From germline, CDR1 is SGHRS and CDR2 YFSETQ. V was trimmed by 4 bases and J by 9 bases, leaving 11 bases between them. This CDR3 is built from 12 residues. The CDR3 sequence: CASSPPAPEQFF. CDR3 sequence (DNA): TGCGCCAGCAGCCCTCCGGCGCCTGAGCAGTTCTTC.

The V and J genes are TRBV19 and TRBJ1-1; a weak D match, TRBD1 (6 bases). CDR1 is LNHDA, CDR2 SQIVND, per germline (reference sequence). There are 14 residues in the CDR3. Trimming left V 5 bases short and J 0 bases short, with 10 bases between. CDR3 nucleotides: TGTGCCAGTAGTCCAACAGGGCTGAACACTGAAGCTTTCTTT. It yields the protein CASSPTGLNTEAFF. Supplemented by reference TRBV19 and TRBJ1-1, the full variable domain reads DGGITQSPKYLFRKEGQNVTLSCEQNLNHDAMYWYRQDPGQGLRLIYYSQIVNDFQKGDIAEGYSVSREKKESFPLTVTSAQKNPTAFYLCASSPTGLNTEAFFGQGTRLTVV.

The J gene is TRBJ1-2, the V gene TRBV4-2; D is perhaps TRBD1 (5 bases). With 0 bases removed from V and 8 bases from J, the gap between germline ends came to 19 bases. This CDR3 spans 16 amino acids. From germline, CDR1 is LGHNA and CDR2 YNFKEQ. The CDR3 loop is CASSQDIPGRSAGYTF. As DNA, the CDR3 is TGTGCCAGCAGCCAAGATATTCCGGGACGTTCGGCCGGCTACACCTTC.

The chain employs TRBV5-1 and TRBJ2-1; 9 nucleotides line up with TRBD2. The CDR3 is 17 amino acids. Germline lookup yields CDR1 SGHRS and CDR2 YFSETQ. V gave up 1 base and J gave up 6 bases; unmatched junction bases: 11. The CDR3 protein is CASSLKWAGGPVNEQFF. The CDR3 coding sequence is TGCGCCAGCAGCTTGAAATGGGCGGGAGGGCCCGTCAATGAGCAGTTCTTC.

The V gene is TRBV7-3, the J gene TRBJ2-7, with 10 bases aligning to TRBD2. V lost 0 bases and J lost 5; bases outside the gene matches: 7. Germline loops: CDR1 SGHTA, CDR2 FQGTGA. CDR3 size: 16 residues. The CDR3 DNA sequence: TGTGCCAGCAGCTTAACGAGCGGGAGGGCCAAGGACGAGCAGTACTTC. Translated, it gives CASSLTSGRAKDEQYF.

The chain recombines TRBV28 with TRBJ2-5; 11 positions agree with TRBD2. J was trimmed by 5 bases and V by 6 bases; bases with no gene match: 11. Germline CDR1 is MDHEN and CDR2 is SYDVKM. CDR3 length: 16 residues. CDR3 sequence: CASRGLAGGGGETQYF. The CDR3 nucleotides are TGTGCCAGCAGGGGGCTAGCGGGAGGAGGAGGGGAGACCCAGTACTTC.

This CDR3 reads CASSLQGLANDEQFF. The DNA for the CDR3 is TGTGCCAGCAGCTTACAGGGACTAGCGAACGATGAGCAGTTCTTC. The chain is built from TRBV7-3 and TRBJ2-1, with TRBD2 matching 10 bases. This CDR3 has 15 residues. J gave up 8 bases and V 2 bases, and 6 bases lay outside the gene matches. Germline CDR1 is SGHTA and CDR2 is FQGTGA.

A note on this clone: A read error likely explains this, since a far larger clone differs by one base. This chain joins TRBV5-3 and TRBJ1-2, with D possibly being TRBD1 (5 bases). Being an ORF, TRBV5-3 has a function that is uncertain. The CDR3 has 13 residues. V lost 0 bases, J lost 4 bases, and 7 bases lay in between. The CDR3 sequence is CARSLGQSYGYTF. DNA for the CDR3: TGTGCCAGAAGCTTGGGACAGAGCTATGGCTACACCTTC.

The rearrangement joins TRBV19 to TRBJ2-2; TRBD2 matches at 8 bases. Germline V CDR1 and CDR2: LNHDA, SQIVND (reference sequence). The ends lost 4 bases at V and 4 bases at J; junction bases unmatched: 8. The CDR3 spans 16 residues. The CDR3 sequence is CASSTPGGQATGELFF. In nucleotides, the CDR3 is TGTGCCAGTAGTACCCCGGGAGGGCAGGCCACCGGGGAGCTGTTTTTT.

The table lists this clone with a few counts. This chain links TRBV19 with TRBJ2-2; 15 nucleotides align to TRBD2. In germline, CDR1 is LNHDA, CDR2 SQIVND (reference sequence). The CDR3 totals 18 residues. V shed 5 bases and J 0 bases; nucleotides not matched to a gene: 4. CDR3 residues: CASSPGLAGGSNTGELFF. As DNA, the CDR3 is TGTGCCAGTAGTCCCGGACTAGCGGGAGGGTCGAACACCGGGGAGCTGTTTTTT.

This chain connects TRBV10-3 to TRBJ2-7; 14 nucleotides line up with TRBD2. The V gene's germline CDR1 is ENHRY and CDR2 SYGVKD. The junction had 4 bases not matched to a gene; V was cut back by 3 bases and J by 9 bases. This CDR3 is built from 14 residues. The CDR3 is CAISDGTSGRLQYF. The CDR3 coding sequence is TGTGCCATCAGTGATGGGACTAGCGGGAGATTGCAGTACTTC.

This clone was seen only a few times. The rearrangement joins TRBV5-1 to TRBJ2-5; D may match TRBD1 or TRBD2 (6 bases each). Trimming took 6 bases from V and 5 from J, leaving 14 bases between them. CDR3 length: 13 amino acids. Germline CDR1 reads SGHRS; CDR2 reads YFSETQ. In nucleotides, the CDR3 is TGCGCCAGCAACAGGGAGGTTATGGAGACCCAGTACTTC. It yields the protein CASNREVMETQYF.

V gene TRBV27 combines with J gene TRBJ2-7; the match to TRBD2 covers 7 bases. Losses at the gene ends were 3 bases for V and 0 bases for J; bases not matched to a gene: 2. Germline assignment: CDR1 MNHEY and CDR2 SMNVEV (reference sequence). CDR3 length: 14 residues. The CDR3 region is CASSFRDYSYEQYF. The CDR3 DNA is TGTGCCAGCAGTTTTCGGGACTACTCCTACGAGCAGTACTTC.

This clone has just a few counts. V gene TRBV29-1 combines with J gene TRBJ1-2; 9 bases line up with TRBD1. Germline trimming cut 0 bases from V and 2 bases from J; bases unmatched to any gene: 10. CDR3 length: 17 amino acids. The germline V gene has CDR1 SQVTM and CDR2 ANQGSEA. The CDR3 bases are TGCAGCGTTGAAGATCTTCAGGGACAGGGTGCGAACTATGGCTACACCTTC. Translation: CSVEDLQGQGANYGYTF.

This clone was seen only a few times. V gene TRBV6-1 combines with J gene TRBJ1-5; D unresolved. V was clipped by 7 bases and J by 8 bases, with 15 bases between them. CDR3 length: 13 residues. Germline loops: CDR1 MNHNS, CDR2 SASEGT. CDR3 DNA sequence: TGTGCCAGCACCTGGACGAACTGGGAGCCCCAGCATTTT. It codes for CASTWTNWEPQHF.

Concerning this clone itself: This CDR3 is also generated by other DNA sequences in the sample. The genes are TRBV9 and TRBJ2-1; TRBD1 matches at 8 bases. V was pared by 0 bases and J by 7 bases, with 6 bases of the junction left unmatched. In germline, CDR1 is SGDLS, CDR2 YYNGEE. The CDR3 has 15 amino acids. CDR3 amino acids: CASSVGGQGGNEQFF. The CDR3 nucleotides are TGTGCCAGCAGCGTAGGAGGACAGGGCGGGAATGAGCAGTTCTTC. Full variable domain (remainder filled in from reference TRBV9 and TRBJ2-1): DSGVTQTPKHLITATGQRVTLRCSPRSGDLSVYWYQQSLDQGLQFLIQYYNGEERAKGNILERFSAQQFPDLHSELNLSSLELGDSALYFCASSVGGQGGNEQFFGPGTRLTVL.

This clone was recorded only once. The chain links TRBV19 to TRBJ1-5; tentative D call: TRBD1 (5 bases). Germline V lookup: CDR1 LNHDA, CDR2 SQIVND (reference sequence). V dropped 0 bases and J dropped 7 bases, with 10 bases sitting between them. The CDR3 length is 14 residues. This CDR3 is CASSIDEGTQPQHF. The DNA for the CDR3 is TGTGCCAGTAGTATAGATGAGGGGACCCAGCCCCAGCATTTT.

CDR3 sequence (DNA): TGTGCCAGCTCAGGGTGGAGCACTGAAGCTTTCTTT. Protein sequence: CASSGWSTEAFF. V is TRBV19 and J is TRBJ1-1; D might be TRBD1 (5 bases). V was shortened by 9 bases and J by 4 bases, with 12 bases between the two germline ends. The CDR3 spans 12 residues. Germline V CDR1 and CDR2: LNHDA, SQIVND (reference sequence).

The gene calls are TRBV18 and TRBJ2-7; TRBD1 matches 7 bases. Trimming removed 3 bases from V and 0 bases from J; junction bases left unmatched: 8. This CDR3 is built from 16 residues. Per the germline V gene, CDR1 is KGHSH and CDR2 is LQKENI. CDR3 nucleotides: TGTGCCAGCTCACCGACGACAGGGCGTCCCTCCTACGAGCAGTACTTC. Its protein is CASSPTTGRPSYEQYF.

The rearrangement joins TRBV28 to TRBJ1-2; D not resolved. Per the germline V gene, CDR1 is MDHEN and CDR2 is SYDVKM. This CDR3 contains 12 residues. Trimming removed 4 bases at V and 4 bases at J, with 7 bases between. In DNA, the CDR3 is TGTGCCAGCAGTTCTGGGCTCTATGGCTACACCTTC. This translates into CASSSGLYGYTF.

The rearrangement uses TRBV29-1 and TRBJ2-5; D is possibly TRBD2 (5 bases). The germline CDR1 and CDR2 sequences are SQVTM and ANQGSEA. The V end lost 3 bases, the J end lost 0 bases, and 8 bases lay between the germline ends. The length of the CDR3 is 13 residues. As DNA, the CDR3 is TGCAGCGTTGAGAGAGGGAACCAAGAGACCCAGTACTTC. This gives the protein CSVERGNQETQYF.

This chain joins TRBV2 and TRBJ2-7, with TRBD2 matching over 10 bases. The CDR3 sequence is 13 residues long. V was clipped by 5 bases and J by 3 bases; unmatched bases: 1. The germline V gene has CDR1 SNHLY and CDR2 FYNNEI. CDR3 sequence: CASSWTSGYEQYF. CDR3 DNA: TGTGCCAGCAGTTGGACTAGCGGCTACGAGCAGTACTTC.

J is TRBJ1-5 and V is TRBV28; D not certain. Germline lookup yields CDR1 MDHEN and CDR2 SYDVKM. V gave up 6 bases and J gave up 9 bases, with 18 bases separating them. This CDR3 has 14 amino acids. This CDR3 is CASSPNAVPGPQHF. The CDR3 coding sequence is TGTGCCAGCAGCCCAAACGCGGTCCCGGGGCCCCAGCATTTT.

The rearrangement joins TRBV7-8 to TRBJ1-1; D is unclear. V gave up 5 bases and J gave up 7 bases, with 8 bases separating them. The CDR3 has 11 amino acids. The germline V gene has CDR1 SGHVS and CDR2 FQNEAQ. The CDR3 region is CASSPKGEAFF. DNA for the CDR3: TGTGCCAGCAGCCCAAAGGGTGAAGCTTTCTTT.

The CDR3, as DNA: TGTGCCAGCAGCCTGCGGCCCTACAATGAGCAGTTCTTC. Encoded protein: CASSLRPYNEQFF. This chain uses TRBV4-2 with TRBJ2-1; D is ambiguous. This CDR3 is 13 amino acids long. Germline CDR1 reads LGHNA; CDR2 reads YNFKEQ. Trimming left V 4 bases short and J 2 bases short, with 6 bases between.

This clone has only a few counts. V usage is TRBV5-1 and J usage is TRBJ2-1; 8 bases fit TRBD2. V lost 7 bases to trimming and J lost 5 bases; unmatched junction nucleotides: 8. Germline V gives CDR1 SGHRS, CDR2 YFSETQ. There are 14 residues in the CDR3. The CDR3 region has the DNA TGCGCCAGCGAAAGCGGGAGCGGGGACAATGAGCAGTTCTTC. Translated, it gives CASESGSGDNEQFF.

The J gene is TRBJ2-5, the V gene TRBV28, with D perhaps matching TRBD2 (5 bases). V lost 3 bases and J lost 7, with 6 bases in between. The CDR3 is 11 residues long. Germline V lookup: CDR1 MDHEN, CDR2 SYDVKM. The CDR3 DNA sequence: TGTGCCAGCAGTTTTGAGGGGACCCAGTACTTC. As protein: CASSFEGTQYF.